The next 21 T cell receptor beta chains were all read from a single sample in a study of blood T cell repertoires in COVID-19 (dated by TCRdb to 2018 to 2021). Library construction relied on the immunoSEQ multiplex PCR assay. What TCRdb holds here is the immuneACCESS table cut down to in-frame rearrangements. Part of the clones is not present; checked against another copy, under half of the missing clones reflect an unresolved V gene, and the others are unexplained. Here the sample has about 30,000 clones; 90% to 95% occur a single time. The ten largest make up approximately 2.5% of the sample. The specimen sequenced was peripheral blood. These receptors were obtained from a man aged 50 or older with active COVID-19.

The chain recombines TRBV4-1 with TRBJ2-4; possibly TRBD2 for D (5 bases). Germline V lookup: CDR1 MGHRA, CDR2 YSYEKL. CDR3 length: 18 amino acids. Trimming pared 4 bases from V and 8 bases from J, leaving 27 bases between. This chain's CDR3 is CASSPRGSVPPERDIQYF. CDR3 sequence (DNA): TGCGCCAGCAGCCCCCGCGGTAGCGTCCCCCCTGAGCGAGACATTCAGTACTTC.

The chain employs TRBV10-3 and TRBJ2-3; a weak D match, TRBD2 (6 bases). Germline CDR1 is ENHRY and CDR2 is SYGVKD. CDR3 length: 14 amino acids. V gave up 3 bases and J gave up 2 bases, with 9 bases separating them. The chain's CDR3 is CAISDRTITDTQYF. The DNA for the CDR3 is TGTGCCATCAGTGACAGGACTATCACAGATACGCAGTATTTT.

The V and J genes are TRBV18 and TRBJ2-1; 9 bases map to TRBD1. The CDR3 has 15 residues. V lost 0 bases to trimming and J lost 9 bases; unmatched junction nucleotides: 6. Germline CDR1 KGHSH, CDR2 LQKENI. DNA of the CDR3: TGTGCCAGCTCACCACCGGGACAGGGTGGAGGTGAGCAGTTCTTC. The encoded protein is CASSPPGQGGGEQFF. The full variable domain, with the rest looked up from reference TRBV18 and TRBJ2-1, is NAGVMQNPRHLVRRRGQEARLRCSPMKGHSHVYWYRQLPEEGLKFMVYLQKENIIDESGMPKERFSAEFPKEGPSILRIQQVVRGDSAAYFCASSPPGQGGGEQFFGPGTRLTVL.

The CDR3 DNA reads TGCGCCAGCAGCTCATGGGACAGGGGCGGGGAGACCCAGTACTTC. Its translation: CASSSWDRGGETQYF. V is TRBV5-1 and J is TRBJ2-5; 10 bases agree with TRBD1. Germline assignment: CDR1 SGHRS and CDR2 YFSETQ. Unmatched junction bases numbered 7, after V lost 3 bases and J lost 5 bases. CDR3 length: 15 amino acids.

This clone has a handful of counts. The genes are TRBV7-8 and TRBJ1-2; D possibly corresponds to TRBD1 (6 bases). V lost 0 bases to trimming and J lost 10 bases, with 21 bases between them. Germline V gene sequence: CDR1 SGHVS, CDR2 FQNEAQ. This CDR3 has 16 residues. The CDR3, as DNA: TGTGCCAGCAGCTTAGCTGCCCTAGGACCTACAGGGACCTACACCTTC. It yields the protein CASSLAALGPTGTYTF.

The V call is TRBV13, the J call TRBJ1-2; 9 positions match TRBD1. Germline V CDR1 and CDR2: PRHDT, FYEKMQ (reference sequence). V shed 5 bases, J shed 2 bases, and the junction held 6 bases outside the gene matches. The CDR3 consists of 15 residues. CDR3 sequence: CASSPRDRVNYGYTF. CDR3 bases: TGTGCCAGCAGCCCCCGGGACAGGGTGAACTATGGCTACACCTTC.

The chain is built from TRBV6-1 and TRBJ2-1; D is unresolved. Germline V gene data show CDR1 as MNHNS and CDR2 as SASEGT. This CDR3 spans 12 amino acids. Deletions cut 3 bases from V and 3 bases from J, with 3 bases between. The CDR3 bases are TGTGCCAGCAGTGACAACTACAATGAGCAGTTCTTC. This translates into CASSDNYNEQFF.

This rearrangement joins TRBV27 to TRBJ2-5; 13 bases align to TRBD2. Germline CDR1 reads MNHEY; CDR2 reads SMNVEV (reference sequence). CDR3 length equals 14 residues. The trim removed 5 bases at V and 3 bases at J, leaving 0 bases unmatched. The CDR3: CASSGLAGEETQYF. In DNA, the CDR3 is TGTGCCAGCAGTGGACTAGCGGGAGAAGAGACCCAGTACTTC.

V gene TRBV10-1 combines with J gene TRBJ2-2; D is possibly TRBD1 (6 bases). The CDR3 is made up of 16 amino acids. The V end lost 2 bases, the J end lost 7 bases, and 17 bases lay between the germline ends. Germline V lookup: CDR1 WNHNN, CDR2 SYGVQD (reference sequence). The CDR3 protein is CASSEIRTVRGGELFF. The CDR3 bases are TGCGCCAGCAGTGAGATCCGGACAGTTAGAGGCGGGGAGCTGTTTTTT.

This clone was detected once. The V and J genes are TRBV25-1 and TRBJ2-5, with 9 bases aligning to TRBD1. There are 14 residues in the CDR3. Germline assignment: CDR1 MGHDK and CDR2 SYGVNS. With 0 bases clipped from V and 14 bases from J, the junction kept 10 bases outside the gene matches. CDR3 sequence reads: CASSEYLGGTGSYF. In DNA form, the CDR3 reads TGTGCCAGCAGTGAATATTTAGGGGGGACAGGGAGCTACTTC.

The chain employs TRBV7-9 and TRBJ2-2; 8 bases line up with TRBD1. Per the germline V gene, CDR1 is SEHNR and CDR2 is FQNEAQ (reference sequence). J was trimmed by 5 bases and V by 4 bases; bases with no gene match: 6. This CDR3 comprises 15 residues. The CDR3 sequence: CASSSGQGETGELFF. CDR3 coding DNA: TGTGCCAGCAGCTCTGGACAGGGAGAAACCGGGGAGCTGTTTTTT.

V usage is TRBV3-1 (or the pseudogene TRBV3-2) and J usage is TRBJ1-1; a possible D gene is TRBD1 (5 bases). Germline V gives CDR1 LGHDT, CDR2 YNNKEL (reference sequence). Trimming removed 8 bases from V and 8 bases from J, with 21 bases in between. The CDR3 runs to 14 residues. The CDR3 here is CASQKRESAGEAFF. The CDR3 DNA is TGTGCCAGCCAGAAAAGGGAATCAGCAGGGGAAGCTTTCTTT.

This clone showed up just once. The chain links TRBV24-1 to TRBJ2-3; possible D gene TRBD2, 6 bases. The CDR3 sequence is 13 residues long. Germline CDR1 and CDR2: KGHDR and SFDVKD. V lost 4 bases to trimming and J lost 5 bases, with 9 bases between them. This chain's CDR3 is CATSDSGEDTQYF. The CDR3 DNA is TGTGCCACCAGTGACTCGGGGGAAGATACGCAGTATTTT.

V usage is TRBV6-5 and J usage is TRBJ2-7; 9 bases line up with TRBD1. With 6 bases clipped from V and 5 bases from J, the junction kept 5 bases outside the gene matches. CDR1 and CDR2 (germline): MNHEY, SVGAGI. The CDR3 runs 13 residues. The CDR3 spells CASSKDRGHEQYF. CDR3 nucleotide sequence: TGTGCCAGCAGCAAGGACAGGGGTCACGAGCAGTACTTC.

This clone was found once. V is TRBV5-1 and J is TRBJ2-3, with D possibly TRBD1 on 5 matching bases. CDR1 and CDR2 (germline): SGHRS, YFSETQ. This CDR3 comprises 14 residues. The ends were cut back, 3 bases at V and 4 bases at J, with 12 bases in the middle. The CDR3 reads CASSSQGNADTQYF. The CDR3 nucleotides are TGCGCCAGCAGCTCTCAGGGAAATGCAGATACGCAGTATTTT.

V is TRBV21-1 and J is TRBJ2-7; TRBD1, the table's D call, was not compared with the DNA. TRBV21-1 is a pseudogene. The CDR3 is 13 residues long. The CDR3 is CASSTLLRYEQYF. The CDR3 DNA is TGTGCCAGCAGCACGTTGCTCAGGTACGAGCAGTACTTC.

The chain couples TRBV4-1 to TRBJ1-3; 8 bases agree with TRBD1. Germline-derived CDR1 and CDR2 are MGHRA and YSYEKL. The ends lost 1 base at V and 3 bases at J; junction bases unmatched: 11. The CDR3 has 18 amino acids. The CDR3 DNA reads as TGCGCCAGCAGCCAAGTTCCCCTACCCAGGGGGCTTGGAAACACCATATATTTT. Translating gives CASSQVPLPRGLGNTIYF.

This chain connects TRBV5-1 to TRBJ2-5; 9 nucleotides match TRBD2. CDR3 length: 17 amino acids. Germline trimming cut 1 base from V and 5 bases from J; bases unmatched to any gene: 12. Germline values: CDR1 SGHRS, CDR2 YFSETQ. The CDR3 sequence is CASSLKAGGSVMETQYF. CDR3 in DNA: TGCGCCAGCAGCTTGAAGGCGGGGGGGAGTGTGATGGAGACCCAGTACTTC.

J is TRBJ2-4 and V is TRBV30; TRBD1 aligns across 10 bases. There are 15 residues in the CDR3. The germline V gene encodes CDR1 GTSNPN and CDR2 SVGIG (reference sequence). After removal of 2 bases from V and 4 bases from J, the junction contained 5 bases not matched to a gene. The CDR3 here is CAWSKRTGGKNIQYF. In nucleotides, the CDR3 is TGTGCCTGGAGTAAACGGACAGGGGGTAAAAACATTCAGTACTTC.

The chain carries TRBV2 and TRBJ1-2, with 7 bases that match TRBD1. Germline lookup yields CDR1 SNHLY and CDR2 FYNNEI. The CDR3 covers 15 residues. Trimming cost V 9 bases and J 1 base; bases outside gene matches: 11. CDR3 sequence: CASREGQTYNYGYTF. CDR3 nucleotide sequence: TGTGCCAGTAGAGAGGGACAGACTTATAACTATGGCTACACCTTC.

The rearrangement uses TRBV29-1 and TRBJ2-7; 9 nucleotides match TRBD1. V was pared by 6 bases and J by 3 bases, with 6 bases of the junction left unmatched. The CDR3 is 13 amino acids. The germline gives CDR1 SQVTM, CDR2 ANQGSEA. This CDR3 is CSVGTGQGYEQYF. As DNA, the CDR3 is TGCAGCGTGGGGACGGGACAGGGCTACGAGCAGTACTTC.